Listed below are T cell receptor beta chains from one sample, sequenced in a study of shared clonotypes between healthy human individuals. TCRdb's table, derived via immunoSEQ multiplex PCR, lists solely in-frame clones and lacks some. The data hold about 1 million clones, with under 80% observed a single time. Input material: memory CD4+ T cells sorted from blood. The receptors were sampled from a man aged 18-30 years in good health. The CDR3 runs from the conserved cysteine through the conserved F or W. A D gene is named only where the DNA matches it firmly. For some rows the clone size is stated as once, few or many, or as a class when expanded; others skip it.

D,J,V,size,DNA,CDR3
-,TRBJ2-5,TRBV25-1,-,TGTGCCAGGATAGGGCTAGCAACCAAAGAGACCCAGTACTTC,CARIGLATKETQYF
-,TRBJ2-2,TRBV19,-,TGTGCCAGTAGTATGTTGGTCACCGGGGAGCTGTTTTTT,CASSMLVTGELFF
-,TRBJ2-3,TRBV2,-,TGTGCCCAAAGGAGGATGCTATCAGATACGCAGTATTTT,CAQRRMLSDTQYF
-,TRBJ2-7,TRBV18,-,TGTGCCAGCTCACCACGCATCGGGGACGAGCAGTACTTC,CASSPRIGDEQYF
-,TRBJ2-5,TRBV28,-,TGTGCCAGCAGCTTCTCCAGGGGACCTCAAGAGACCCAGTACTTC,CASSFSRGPQETQYF
TRBD2,TRBJ2-5,TRBV7-2,-,TGTGCCAGCAGCTCGGGACTAGCGGGGGGGCGAGAGACCCAGTACTTC,CASSSGLAGGRETQYF
-,TRBJ2-5,TRBV7-2,many,TGTGCCAGCAGCTTAGTACAACAAGAGACCCAGTACTTC,CASSLVQQETQYF
-,TRBJ1-1,TRBV27,-,TGTGCCAGCAGTTTCAGAGGAGTGGACACTGAAGCTTTCTTT,CASSFRGVDTEAFF
-,TRBJ2-1,TRBV28,-,TGTGCCAGCAGCCCACCGCAGGGAGCCGACAATGAGCAGTTCTTC,CASSPPQGADNEQFF
-,TRBJ1-1,TRBV28,few,TGTGCCAGCGATAGCGACAGAACTGAAGCTTTCTTT,CASDSDRTEAFF
-,TRBJ2-7,TRBV18,few,TGTGCCAGCTCACCCCAGGGGTTTAACAACGAGCAGTACTTC,CASSPQGFNNEQYF
-,TRBJ2-3,TRBV10-1,many,TGCGCCAGCAGTGAGTTTGGCGGGAGCACAGATACGCAGTATTTT,CASSEFGGSTDTQYF
-,TRBJ1-3,TRBV12-5,-,TGTGCTAGTGGTTTGGTCCCTCCTGGAAACACCATATATTTT,CASGLVPPGNTIYF
TRBD1,TRBJ1-2,TRBV5-4,-,TGTGCCAGCAGTGTAGGGGGCGCGCAGGGCTACACCTTC,CASSVGGAQGYTF